The text below deals with one T cell receptor (beta chain). This clonotype has ten or more counts. The antigen it binds to is not known. The input lacks base qualities; no much larger clone sits a single base away. V gives up 3 bases and J gives up 5 bases, and the segment between their germline ends measures 11 bases. Counted from cysteine to phenylalanine, this CDR3 has 14 amino acids. CDR3 DNA only is kept here, 42 bases in frame from base 1. CDR1 and CDR2, looked up from the germline V gene (reference sequence), are LNHDA and SQIVND. The entry originates in a study of T cells in Graves' hyperthyroidism and ophthalmopathy (dated by TCRdb to between 2018 and 2021). Study-level background: To identify TCR V-J signatures that set the groups apart, the researchers used a discovery cohort of more than 95 patients, made up of roughly 40 with Graves' ophthalmopathy and about 55 with stable Graves' hyperthyroidism. Prospective prediction of ophthalmopathy was tested in an independent validation cohort consisting of roughly 20 hyperthyroidism patients and approximately 16 patients who later progressed to ophthalmopathy. The 95 to 100 discovery patients were randomly divided into training and test sets at a 7:3 ratio. In addition, the study compared T-cell repertoires in thyroid tissue and in blood from roughly 6 Graves' hyperthyroidism patients. After blood sampling, hyperthyroidism patients were treated with methimazole at a starting dose of 30 mg daily, and ophthalmopathy patients were treated with high-dose intravenous methylprednisolone. The paper reports TCR Vbeta CDR3 sequencing of roughly 140 peripheral blood samples: approximately 41 ophthalmopathy, over 70 hyperthyroidism and around 17 progressor patients. Paper-wide results and their limitations: In validation, the model predicted progression to ophthalmopathy with around 71% sensitivity and approximately 78% specificity, a median of roughly seven months before onset. Most expanded thyroid clonotypes (frequency above 0.001) were also detected in blood, a finding suggesting that blood repertoires may reflect thyroid immune responses. A model built on a 13 V-J signature distinguished ophthalmopathy from stable hyperthyroidism, reaching about 89% sensitivity and about 81% specificity in cross-validation and 80%/75% in testing. No statistical method was used to set the sample size in advance, and investigators knew the group allocation.

Amplification of TCR beta CDR3 regions was carried out from RNA transcripts. A first-round RT-PCR of the TCR CDR3 used the HTBI primer set with the Qiagen OneStep RT-PCR kit. A second multiplex PCR round built the libraries, followed by size selection and purification. Sequencing of the libraries was done on an Illumina HiSeq2000 using paired-end 100 bp reads. Per the authors' processing: SOAPnuke was used to process the raw data, throwing out any read that contained adapters or uncalled bases, had a mean Phred below 15, or lacked an exact constant-primer or identifier match. COPE v1.2.5 was used to merge the high-quality paired reads, and each unique nucleotide sequence was defined as a clonotype. Clonotypes were aligned to IMGT TRBV, TRBD and TRBJ reference segments using MiTCR v1.1. The analysis included only V-J combinations with a frequency above 0.0001, which together covered over 98% of the repertoires. A TCS score was defined as the ratio between F50 (clonal expansion) and ExV (chaos), using BLOSUM62-based TCRdist between CDR3 peptides within each V-J. Welch's t-statistics and random forest reduced approximately 520 V-J features to around 14, which were used in a naive Bayes classifier (R e1071). Thyroid-blood repertoire similarity was quantified with the Morisita-Horn index. The raw public data were reprocessed by TCRdb itself: fastp quality trimming at Q25, MiXCR clonotype calling, in-frame beta chains only. Entries are consolidated by CDR3 protein sequence, retaining the most common genes and DNA. The V and J calls and clone size come from TCRdb's table, not from the authors' own analysis. This sample gives around 660,000 distinct CDR3 sequences in total; less than 45% of them show up just once. Together, the top ten hold 7% to 7.5% of the sample.

Any patient with an uncontrolled infection, another autoimmune disease, pregnancy or lactation was excluded. Diagnoses were based on clinical symptoms, serum thyroxine and TRAb, thyroid ultrasound and orbital computed tomography. Total RNA was extracted with Trizol reagent, and quality was checked on an Agilent 2100 Bioanalyzer. Here the chain combines TRBV19 and TRBJ1-5; TRBD1 could be the D gene, as 5 bases match. Sequenced material: peripheral blood or thyroid tissue (not recorded which). The origin of this receptor is an adult man with Graves' disease, either hyperthyroidism or ophthalmopathy (not recorded which). The sequenced DNA: TGTGCCAGTAGTATGGTGGTAGGGGATCAGCCCCAGCATTTT. Its translation is CASSMVVGDQPQHF.